This T cell receptor (beta chain) stems from a study of glioma-infiltrating T cells. For the study at large: Samples included WHO grade II oligodendrogliomas or astrocytomas and initial-diagnosis grade IV glioblastomas.

Study-wide results and caveats: A blood CDR3 motif signature was depleted in highly divergent patients. Gliomas, especially low-grade, showed above-expected tissue-blood divergence; non-neoplastic patients showed below.

Using RNA template, CDR3s of TCR alpha and beta were amplified with iRepertoire arm-PCR. TCRdb re-derived calls from the multiplex PCR reads in MiXCR, one entry per CDR3 protein. The sample includes 400,000 or so distinct CDR3 sequences, around 45% of them seen just once. On this clonotype: Its antigen is unknown. This may be a read error, as it is one base from a much larger clone.

The sequence came from a human donor with low-grade glioma or glioblastoma, undergoing nonglioma brain surgery, or in good health (not recorded which). Sequenced: glioma tissue, nonneoplastic brain tissue, or PBMCs (not recorded which).

In DNA, the CDR3 is TGTGCCAGCAGTTTAAGACAGGGGCCATATGAAGAACTGTTTTTT. This translates into CASSLRQGPYEELFF. J is TRBJ1-4 and V is TRBV27, with 8 bases identical to TRBD1. Germline CDR1 is MNHEY and CDR2 is SMNVEV (reference sequence). This CDR3 has 15 residues.